This T cell receptor (beta chain) was retrieved from a study of blood T cells in healthy people across ages. Broader study findings: Roughly linear declines in TCR beta diversity per million T cells occurred with age.

Primed by a sample-barcoded 5' primer and a J-beta primer mix, a second PCR proceeded for roughly 6 to 12 cycles. One entry per CDR3 protein, called by TCRdb with MiXCR from the 5' RACE reads. The table shows 1.5 million to 2 million distinct CDR3 sequences, with 49% occurring only once. Points on this clonotype: Its target is not known.

Germline assignment: CDR1 DFQATT and CDR2 SNEGSKA (reference sequence). V lost 3 bases and J lost 6; bases outside the gene matches: 11. CDR3 length equals 15 residues. The clonotype was recovered from a woman aged 40 to 50 in good health. The chain employs TRBV20-1 and TRBJ1-5; TRBD1 matches at 7 bases. The sample consisted of blood. Here the CDR3 DNA reads TGCAGTGCTAGGGTCCCCGGGACAGCGCTTCAGCCCCAGCATTTT. It encodes CSARVPGTALQPQHF.